A single count supports the clone carrying this TCR beta chain. This CDR3 is built from 19 residues. Trimming stripped 0 bases from V and 0 bases from J, with 15 bases between. CDR1 and CDR2 (germline): MGHRA, YSYEKL. This entry is derived from a study of technical replicates of blood from several donors. Repertoires were generated with immunoSEQ multiplex PCR, while TCRdb's copy carries only in-frame clones and drops some. The table lists 50,000 to 60,000 clones, 85% to 95% of them singletons, with about 2.9% in the top ten. This rearrangement joins TRBV4-1 to TRBJ2-6; a possible D gene is TRBD1 (6 bases). This clonotype was obtained from a human donor in good health. Some clones in this sample may be carry-over from other donors' samples. The sequencing input was PBMCs. The CDR3 nucleotides read TGCGCCAGCAGCCAAGATCCCGGGACGGACAGCTCTGGGGCCAACGTCCTGACTTTC. It encodes CASSQDPGTDSSGANVLTF.